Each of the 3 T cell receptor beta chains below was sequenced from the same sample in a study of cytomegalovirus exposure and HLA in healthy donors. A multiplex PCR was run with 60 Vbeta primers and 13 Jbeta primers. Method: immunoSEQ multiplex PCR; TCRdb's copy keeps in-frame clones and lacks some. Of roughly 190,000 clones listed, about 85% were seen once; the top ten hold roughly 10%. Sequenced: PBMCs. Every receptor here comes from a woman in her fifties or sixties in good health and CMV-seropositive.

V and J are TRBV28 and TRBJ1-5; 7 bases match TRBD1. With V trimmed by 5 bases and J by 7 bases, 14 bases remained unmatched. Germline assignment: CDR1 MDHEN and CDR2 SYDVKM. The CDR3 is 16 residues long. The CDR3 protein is CASSLGRQGVHQPQHF. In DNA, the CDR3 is TGTGCCAGCAGTCTAGGGAGGCAGGGGGTCCACCAGCCCCAGCATTTT. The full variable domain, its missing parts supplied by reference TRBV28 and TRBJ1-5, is DVKVTQSSRYLVKRTGEKVFLECVQDMDHENMFWYRQDPGLGLRLIYFSYDVKMKEKGDIPEGYSVSREKKERFSLILESASTNQTSMYLCASSLGRQGVHQPQHFGDGTRLSIL.

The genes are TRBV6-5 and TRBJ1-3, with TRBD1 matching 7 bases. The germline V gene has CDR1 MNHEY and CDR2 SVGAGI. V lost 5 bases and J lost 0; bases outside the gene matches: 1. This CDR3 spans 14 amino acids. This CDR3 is CASSRDSSGNTIYF. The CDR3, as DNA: TGTGCCAGCAGTAGGGACAGCTCTGGAAACACCATATATTTT.

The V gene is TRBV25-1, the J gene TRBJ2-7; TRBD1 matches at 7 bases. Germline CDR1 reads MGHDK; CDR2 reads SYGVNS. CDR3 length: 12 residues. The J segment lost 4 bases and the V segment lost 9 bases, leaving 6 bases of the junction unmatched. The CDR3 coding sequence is TGTGCCAGTCGACAGGGACCGTACGAGCAGTACTTC. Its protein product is CASRQGPYEQYF.